The 21 T cell receptor beta chains below come from one sample, sequenced in a study of Tregs in tolerant kidney transplant recipients. The data were produced by immunoSEQ multiplex PCR, yet TCRdb's version contains in-frame clones alone and is incomplete. The table includes 85,000 to 95,000 clones, more than 90% detected once. The sequencing sample was made of CD8+ T cells from blood. The origin of the receptors is a human donor in good health.

The chain combines TRBV4-2 with TRBJ2-7; 9 bases match TRBD1. The CDR3 loop spans 15 amino acids. V was clipped by 1 base and J by 2 bases; unmatched bases: 3. Germline V gene lookup returns CDR1 LGHNA and CDR2 YNFKEQ. The CDR3 coding sequence is TGTGCCAGCAGCCAAGGGGACAGGGCGGCCTACGAGCAGTACTTC. It codes for CASSQGDRAAYEQYF.

The rearrangement links TRBV29-1 to TRBJ1-1; perhaps TRBD1 as D (5 bases). V lost 5 bases, J lost 1 base, and 8 bases lay in between. Germline V gene sequence: CDR1 SQVTM, CDR2 ANQGSEA. This CDR3 is built from 12 residues. This chain's CDR3 is CSVSGGNTEAFF. The CDR3, as DNA: TGCAGCGTTTCCGGGGGGAACACTGAAGCTTTCTTT.

The chain is built from TRBV27 and TRBJ2-1; maybe TRBD1 (6 bases). In germline, CDR1 is MNHEY, CDR2 SMNVEV (reference sequence). The CDR3 runs to 14 residues. V was clipped by 3 bases and J by 7 bases, with 13 bases between them. The CDR3 nucleotides read TGTGCCAGCAGTTTTGAGGGGGAGAGGAATGAGCAGTTCTTC. Protein product: CASSFEGERNEQFF.

J is TRBJ2-7 and V is TRBV2, with no clear D. This CDR3 has 16 residues. V was shortened by 6 bases and J by 0 bases, with 18 bases between the two germline ends. The germline V gene encodes CDR1 SNHLY and CDR2 FYNNEI. The DNA of the CDR3 is TGTGCCAGCAGCCTGACGGTGGGTACGAGCTCCTACGAGCAGTACTTC. Translated: CASSLTVGTSSYEQYF. Full variable domain (missing parts from reference TRBV2 and TRBJ2-7): EPEVTQTPSHQVTQMGQEVILRCVPISNHLYFYWYRQILGQKVEFLVSFYNNEISEKSEIFDDQFSVERPDGSNFTLKIRSTKLEDSAMYFCASSLTVGTSSYEQYFGPGTRLTVT.

CDR3 protein: CSVHDTYEQYF. For the CDR3, the DNA is TGCAGCGTTCACGACACCTACGAGCAGTACTTC. This chain connects TRBV29-1 to TRBJ2-7; the D is unclear. The V and J ends lost 5 bases and 2 bases respectively, with 7 bases between them. CDR3 length: 11 residues. The V gene's germline CDR1 is SQVTM and CDR2 ANQGSEA.

J is TRBJ1-5 and V is TRBV14; TRBD1 is a possible D gene (6 bases). The length of the CDR3 is 16 residues. V lost 0 bases, J lost 6 bases, and 15 bases lay in between. CDR1 and CDR2 (germline): SGHDN, FVKESK. The CDR3 DNA sequence: TGTGCCAGCAGCCAAGATCAGGGGATTATGTTTCAGCCCCAGCATTTT. Amino acid sequence: CASSQDQGIMFQPQHF.

The chain is built from TRBV27 and TRBJ2-7, with a tentative D call TRBD2 (6 bases). The length of the CDR3 is 14 residues. Between the trimmed V and J ends, which lost 8 bases and 3 bases, there was a span of 17 bases. Germline V gene sequence: CDR1 MNHEY, CDR2 SMNVEV (reference sequence). The CDR3 protein is CASLRSGSDYEQYF. The CDR3 coding sequence is TGTGCCAGCCTCAGATCCGGGAGTGACTACGAGCAGTACTTC.

J is TRBJ2-5 and V is TRBV27; 7 bases line up with TRBD2. V was pared by 1 base and J by 5 bases, with 13 bases of the junction left unmatched. The CDR3 length is 17 residues. Germline CDR1 is MNHEY and CDR2 is SMNVEV (reference sequence). CDR3 region: CASSLYPSVAGGETQYF. In nucleotides, the CDR3 is TGTGCCAGCAGTTTATACCCCTCGGTAGCGGGTGGGGAGACCCAGTACTTC.

This sequence joins TRBV4-1 and TRBJ2-2, with D perhaps TRBD1 (5 bases). The CDR3 is 16 residues long. V was trimmed by 2 bases and J by 6 bases, leaving 16 bases between them. Germline CDR1 and CDR2: MGHRA and YSYEKL. The CDR3 is CASSQIVTAGSGELFF. CDR3 nucleotide sequence: TGCGCCAGCAGCCAAATTGTAACGGCAGGGTCCGGGGAGCTGTTTTTT.

The V and J genes are TRBV15 and TRBJ2-7; 7 bases agree with TRBD2. V shed 0 bases and J 3 bases; nucleotides not matched to a gene: 8. Germline V gives CDR1 LNHNV, CDR2 YYDKDF (reference sequence). The CDR3 loop spans 16 amino acids. This chain's CDR3 is CATSRDRGEGIYEQYF. CDR3 DNA sequence: TGTGCCACCAGCAGAGACCGAGGGGAGGGCATCTACGAGCAGTACTTC.

V and J are TRBV14 and TRBJ1-2; D gene uncertain. CDR1 and CDR2 from the germline V gene are SGHDN and FVKESK. The CDR3 spans 16 residues. V lost 0 bases to trimming and J lost 4 bases, with 15 bases between them. The CDR3 nucleotides read TGTGCCAGCAGCCAAGATGGACGGAAACGAACCTATGGCTACACCTTC. Its protein is CASSQDGRKRTYGYTF.

The CDR3 is CASGSPSYNEQFF. The CDR3 DNA reads TGTGCCAGTGGTAGTCCCTCCTACAATGAGCAGTTCTTC. The chain uses TRBV9 and TRBJ2-1; the D is unclear. V lost 8 bases, J lost 0 bases, and 9 bases lay in between. Germline CDR1 is SGDLS and CDR2 is YYNGEE. CDR3 length: 13 amino acids.

The CDR3 region is CASSARGLAPTDTQYF. As DNA, the CDR3 is TGTGCCAGCAGTGCCCGGGGACTAGCACCCACAGATACGCAGTATTTT. The gene calls are TRBV25-1 and TRBJ2-3, with 9 bases fitting TRBD2. The V gene end was trimmed by 4 bases and the J gene end by 2 bases; junction bases not matched to a gene: 7. This CDR3 contains 16 residues. The germline CDR1 and CDR2 sequences are MGHDK and SYGVNS.

This chain uses TRBV9 with TRBJ2-1, with 7 bases matching TRBD1. The length of the CDR3 is 14 residues. CDR1 and CDR2 from the germline V gene are SGDLS and YYNGEE. Trimming took 0 bases from V and 8 from J; bases not matched to a gene: 5. The CDR3 DNA reads TGTGCCAGCAGCGTAGGGCGAGGGGGCTATGAGCAGTTCTTC. Its translation: CASSVGRGGYEQFF.

As DNA, the CDR3 is TGTGCCAGCACCCTAGAAGGGGGGGGCAGCGGCTACACCTTC. It encodes CASTLEGGGSGYTF. This chain links TRBV5-4 with TRBJ1-2; D is perhaps TRBD1 (6 bases). The CDR3 has 14 residues. Deletions cut 6 bases from V and 8 bases from J, with 20 bases between. CDR1 and CDR2 from the germline V gene are SGHNT and YYREEE (reference sequence).

The chain recombines TRBV10-3 with TRBJ1-1, with a tentative D call TRBD1 (5 bases). Germline assignment: CDR1 ENHRY and CDR2 SYGVKD. V shed 9 bases and J shed 1 base, with 12 bases lying between them. There are 13 residues in the CDR3. This CDR3 reads CAITRRGNTEAFF. The CDR3 DNA is TGTGCCATTACCCGAAGGGGGAACACTGAAGCTTTCTTT.

The chain has TRBV19 and TRBJ1-2; D perhaps matches TRBD1 (6 bases). The germline V and J ends were trimmed by 3 bases and 2 bases, with 7 bases remaining between them. The V gene's germline CDR1 is LNHDA and CDR2 SQIVND (reference sequence). The CDR3 consists of 13 residues. In DNA form, the CDR3 reads TGTGCCAGTAGTATTGGGGGCAACTATGGCTACACCTTC. Protein product: CASSIGGNYGYTF.

The V call is TRBV7-9, the J call TRBJ2-2; no reliable D call. The CDR3 loop spans 14 amino acids. Trimming took 5 bases from V and 3 from J, leaving 10 bases between them. In germline, CDR1 is SEHNR, CDR2 FQNEAQ (reference sequence). CDR3 nucleotide sequence: TGTGCCAGCAGCCGAGCTAGGGACACCGGGGAGCTGTTTTTT. Protein sequence: CASSRARDTGELFF. Variable domain in full (rest from reference TRBV7-9 and TRBJ2-2): DTGVSQNPRHKITKRGQNVTFRCDPISEHNRLYWYRQTLGQGPEFLTYFQNEAQLEKSRLLSDRFSAERPKGSFSTLEIQRTEQGDSAMYLCASSRARDTGELFFGEGSRLTVL.

The chain combines TRBV6-1 with TRBJ2-7; D could derive from TRBD1 or TRBD2 (5 bases each). The CDR3 consists of 15 residues. Per germline, CDR1 MNHNS and CDR2 SASEGT. Trimming stripped 6 bases from V and 4 bases from J, with 19 bases between. The DNA for the CDR3 is TGTGCCAGCAGCGTAACCGGGACGTCTTTTTACGAGCAGTACTTC. Residues: CASSVTGTSFYEQYF.

This chain's CDR3 is CASTGAAGYQPQHF. The CDR3 nucleotides are TGTGCCAGCACGGGGGCGGCCGGATATCAGCCCCAGCATTTT. V and J are TRBV2 and TRBJ1-5; the D gene is possibly TRBD1 (6 bases). The CDR3 totals 14 residues. Germline V gives CDR1 SNHLY, CDR2 FYNNEI. The V end was cut by 7 bases, the J end by 5 bases, with 15 bases between.

The V gene is TRBV21-1, the J gene TRBJ1-2; the table's TRBD1 call for D was not verified on the DNA. TRBV21-1 is assigned pseudogene status. The CDR3 is made up of 16 amino acids. The CDR3 loop reads CASSKKISSGADGYTF. CDR3 coding DNA: TGTGCCAGCAGCAAAAAAATCAGCTCAGGGGCCGATGGCTACACCTTC.